The 14 T cell receptor beta chains below all came from one sample that was sequenced in a study of blood T cell repertoires in COVID-19. Clones were sequenced by immunoSEQ multiplex PCR, and TCRdb holds only the in-frame ones, with some missing. This repertoire shows some 380,000 clones, over 75% found once; its top ten account for around 1.3%. The sequencing sample was made of PBMCs or T cells enriched from blood (not recorded which). The receptor set was obtained from a man aged 30 to 45 who had recovered from COVID-19.

V usage is TRBV30 and J usage is TRBJ1-6; 10 bases map to TRBD1. Germline V gives CDR1 GTSNPN, CDR2 SVGIG (reference sequence). With 3 bases clipped from V and 9 bases from J, the junction kept 5 bases outside the gene matches. The CDR3 contains 14 residues. In DNA form, the CDR3 reads TGTGCCTGGAGGAGGGACAGGGGTAGTTCACCCCTCCACTTT. Residues: CAWRRDRGSSPLHF.

This clone was picked up one time. CDR3 nucleotides: TGCGCCAGCAGCCCTGGGGGGTATGACACTGAAGCTTTCTTT. Residues: CASSPGGYDTEAFF. The rearrangement uses TRBV4-1 and TRBJ1-1; tentatively, D is TRBD1 (5 bases). The V end lost 4 bases, the J end lost 3 bases, and 12 bases lay between the germline ends. Germline V gives CDR1 MGHRA, CDR2 YSYEKL. The CDR3 loop spans 14 amino acids.

This clone occurred once. The chain carries TRBV7-2 and TRBJ1-6; the D is unclear. The CDR3 covers 14 residues. Germline CDR1 and CDR2: SGHTA and FQGNSA. Trimming removed 5 bases at V and 6 bases at J, with 11 bases between. CDR3 in amino acids: CASSRREGNSPLHF. As DNA, the CDR3 is TGTGCCAGCAGCCGGAGGGAGGGTAATTCACCCCTCCACTTT.

The chain is built from TRBV12-5 and TRBJ2-7; the D is unclear. The CDR3 length is 12 residues. V lost 1 base and J 5 bases, leaving 6 bases between the germline ends. Germline V gene sequence: CDR1 LGHNT, CDR2 FRNRAP. The CDR3 reads CASGLGDHEQYF. As DNA, the CDR3 is TGTGCTAGTGGTTTGGGAGATCACGAGCAGTACTTC. Combining the CDR3 with reference TRBV12-5 and TRBJ2-7 gives the whole variable domain DARVTQTPRHKVTEMGQEVTMRCQPILGHNTVFWYRQTMMQGLELLAYFRNRAPLDDSGMPKDRFSAEMPDATLATLKIQPSEPRDSAVYFCASGLGDHEQYFGPGTRLTVT.

The chain is built from TRBV5-1 and TRBJ1-6, with 8 bases matching TRBD1. V trimming: 0 bases; J trimming: 2 bases; junction bases outside the gene matches: 13. Looked up from germline, CDR1 is SGHRS and CDR2 is YFSETQ. This CDR3 comprises 20 residues. CDR3 amino acids: CASSLVPGGLGIPYNSPLHF. The DNA of the CDR3 is TGCGCCAGCAGCTTGGTTCCAGGGGGCCTCGGGATCCCCTATAATTCACCCCTCCACTTT.

This clone came up a few times. The gene calls are TRBV30 and TRBJ2-2, with a tentative D call TRBD1 (6 bases). Trimming took 0 bases from V and 7 from J, leaving 9 bases between them. Germline V CDR1 and CDR2: GTSNPN, SVGIG (reference sequence). The CDR3 runs to 13 residues. The CDR3 is CAWSVGAGGELFF. CDR3 DNA sequence: TGTGCCTGGAGTGTGGGGGCTGGCGGGGAGCTGTTTTTT.

This sequence joins TRBV7-9 and TRBJ2-1; D is uncertain. CDR1 and CDR2 (germline): SEHNR, FQNEAQ (reference sequence). This CDR3 region has 11 residues. Trimming removed 5 bases from V and 5 bases from J, with 4 bases in between. As DNA, the CDR3 is TGTGCCAGCAGCCTAAACAATGAGCAGTTCTTC. As protein: CASSLNNEQFF.

This clone was detected once. This sequence joins TRBV18 and TRBJ1-2; 10 positions match TRBD1. V was clipped by 3 bases and J by 0 bases; unmatched bases: 4. Germline CDR1 reads KGHSH; CDR2 reads LQKENI. The CDR3 is 16 amino acids. CDR3 DNA: TGTGCCAGCTCACCGCAAGGACAGGGGGCTAACTATGGCTACACCTTC. Its translation: CASSPQGQGANYGYTF.

This clone was recorded once. This chain uses TRBV30 with TRBJ2-3, with D possibly being TRBD1 (6 bases). CDR1 is GTSNPN, CDR2 SVGIG, per germline (reference sequence). V lost 5 bases to trimming and J lost 5 bases, with 17 bases between them. This CDR3 has 14 amino acids. For the CDR3, the DNA is TGTGCCTGGCAATCAGGGGCCGTCATAGATACGCAGTATTTT. Its translation: CAWQSGAVIDTQYF.

The rearrangement uses TRBV6-2 or TRBV6-3 and TRBJ1-1; TRBD1 is a possible D gene (5 bases). V was clipped by 6 bases and J by 0 bases, with 14 bases between them. Germline CDR1 MNHEY, CDR2 SVGEGT. The CDR3 totals 15 residues. The CDR3 loop reads CASSQTTALNTEAFF. CDR3 coding DNA: TGTGCCAGCAGCCAGACGACAGCCTTGAACACTGAAGCTTTCTTT.

In nucleotides, the CDR3 is TGCGCCAGCAGCCAAGATATGTCCGTCTCCTACGAGCAGTACTTC. Its protein is CASSQDMSVSYEQYF. The gene calls are TRBV4-3 and TRBJ2-7, with D hard to call. Germline-derived CDR1 and CDR2 are LGHNA and YSLEER. V shed 0 bases and J shed 0 bases, with 9 bases lying between them. The CDR3 length is 15 residues.

This clone was observed a few times. This chain links TRBV3-1 (or the pseudogene TRBV3-2) with TRBJ1-4; TRBD1 matches 9 bases. CDR3 length: 15 residues. Germline V gene lookup returns CDR1 LGHDT and CDR2 YNNKEL (reference sequence). Trimming took 4 bases from V and 4 from J; bases not matched to a gene: 4. The CDR3 is CASSLGGQGNEKLFF. The CDR3 DNA reads TGTGCCAGCAGCCTCGGGGGACAGGGTAATGAAAAACTGTTTTTT.

The rearrangement uses TRBV4-3 and TRBJ1-1; D gene uncertain. V lost 4 bases to trimming and J lost 4 bases, with 10 bases between them. The CDR3 covers 13 residues. Germline V lookup: CDR1 LGHNA, CDR2 YSLEER. The chain's CDR3 is CASSREGFTEAFF. In DNA, the CDR3 is TGCGCCAGCAGCCGGGAGGGTTTCACTGAAGCTTTCTTT.

This chain uses TRBV6-1 with TRBJ1-5; D not resolved. Between the trimmed V and J ends, which lost 2 bases and 7 bases, there was a span of 15 bases. This CDR3 has 15 residues. Germline loops: CDR1 MNHNS, CDR2 SASEGT. In nucleotides, the CDR3 is TGTGCCAGCAGTGAATCCTTCGCCGGGGTACAGCCCCAGCATTTT. Residues: CASSESFAGVQPQHF.